The 14 T cell receptor beta chains given below trace back to one sample, sequenced in a study of blood T cell repertoires in COVID-19. Repertoires were generated with immunoSEQ multiplex PCR, while TCRdb's copy carries only in-frame clones and drops some. The profile shows around 280,000 clones, 86% of them singletons. The specimen sequenced was peripheral blood. All receptors derive from a woman aged 25 to 39 who had recovered from COVID-19.

V is TRBV13 and J is TRBJ2-1; 7 nucleotides agree with TRBD2. CDR3 length equals 15 residues. Germline CDR1 and CDR2: PRHDT and FYEKMQ (reference sequence). J was trimmed by 8 bases and V by 7 bases; bases with no gene match: 14. CDR3 bases: TGTGCCAGCAACTCGGGAGGCGGAAGGTCCCATGAGCAGTTCTTC. Protein sequence: CASNSGGGRSHEQFF.

V is TRBV19 and J is TRBJ2-3, with TRBD2 matching over 7 bases. V lost 5 bases and J lost 1; bases outside the gene matches: 12. The CDR3 is made up of 17 amino acids. Germline assignment: CDR1 LNHDA and CDR2 SQIVND (reference sequence). CDR3 amino acids: CASSPSGTIYGTDTQYF. Here the CDR3 DNA reads TGTGCCAGTAGTCCAAGTGGGACTATATACGGCACAGATACGCAGTATTTT.

The chain links TRBV7-2 to TRBJ1-1; D remains unclear. The CDR3 spans 13 residues. V was cut by 3 bases and J by 2 bases, with 7 bases left in between. Germline lookup yields CDR1 SGHTA and CDR2 FQGNSA. The CDR3 loop is CASSFNLNTEAFF. Here the CDR3 DNA reads TGTGCCAGCAGCTTTAATCTTAACACTGAAGCTTTCTTT. Filled out from reference TRBV7-2 and TRBJ1-1, the complete variable domain reads GAGVSQSPSNKVTEKGKDVELRCDPISGHTALYWYRQSLGQGLEFLIYFQGNSAPDKSGLPSDRFSAERTGGSVSTLTIQRTQQEDSAVYLCASSFNLNTEAFFGQGTRLTVV.

The CDR3 protein is CASEEVSGANVLTF. The CDR3 nucleotides are TGTGCCAGCGAGGAGGTCTCTGGGGCCAACGTCCTGACTTTC. The rearrangement links TRBV2 to TRBJ2-6, with D perhaps matching TRBD2 (5 bases). The CDR3 covers 14 residues. Germline V lookup: CDR1 SNHLY, CDR2 FYNNEI. V shed 8 bases and J shed 0 bases, with 8 bases lying between them.

The genes are TRBV4-2 and TRBJ1-1; D is unclear. Germline V gene sequence: CDR1 LGHNA, CDR2 YNFKEQ. The CDR3 is 14 amino acids. The germline V and J ends were trimmed by 0 bases and 5 bases, with 10 bases remaining between them. CDR3 residues: CASSQDEGWTEAFF. The CDR3 DNA follows: TGTGCCAGCAGCCAAGATGAGGGCTGGACTGAAGCTTTCTTT.

The chain is built from TRBV28 and TRBJ2-7; 7 bases are shared with TRBD1. V dropped 2 bases and J dropped 9; count of bases not matched to a gene: 4. This CDR3 spans 12 amino acids. Germline values: CDR1 MDHEN, CDR2 SYDVKM. DNA of the CDR3: TGTGCCAGCAGTTTAAGAGGGGGCGGGCAGTACTTC. Its translation is CASSLRGGGQYF.

The chain links TRBV10-3 to TRBJ1-1, with 8 bases that match TRBD1. The CDR3 spans 15 residues. Germline assignment: CDR1 ENHRY and CDR2 SYGVKD. Unmatched junction bases numbered 8, after V lost 0 bases and J lost 8 bases. The CDR3 sequence is CAISESLQGGAEAFF. For the CDR3, the DNA is TGTGCCATCAGTGAGTCGTTACAGGGGGGAGCCGAAGCTTTCTTT.

The chain recombines TRBV7-2 with TRBJ1-5; the D gene is possibly TRBD1 (6 bases). The CDR3 runs to 15 residues. The V end lost 1 base, the J end lost 3 bases, and 10 bases lay between the germline ends. The germline CDR1 and CDR2 sequences are SGHTA and FQGNSA. In DNA, the CDR3 is TGTGCCAGCAGCTTAGAGGCAGGGGACAATCAGCCCCAGCATTTT. It translates to CASSLEAGDNQPQHF.

The V gene is TRBV2, the J gene TRBJ2-1; TRBD2 matches at 7 bases. V lost 8 bases to trimming and J lost 14 bases; unmatched junction nucleotides: 15. This CDR3 is 13 amino acids long. The germline V gene encodes CDR1 SNHLY and CDR2 FYNNEI. CDR3 region: CASPGGSGPREFF. CDR3 coding DNA: TGTGCCAGCCCCGGGGGGAGCGGGCCCCGAGAGTTCTTC. Variable domain in full (rest from reference TRBV2 and TRBJ2-1): EPEVTQTPSHQVTQMGQEVILRCVPISNHLYFYWYRQILGQKVEFLVSFYNNEISEKSEIFDDQFSVERPDGSNFTLKIRSTKLEDSAMYFCASPGGSGPREFFGPGTRLTVL.

V is TRBV19 and J is TRBJ2-1, with 7 bases lining up with TRBD1. The CDR3 sequence is 14 residues long. V shed 5 bases, J shed 8 bases, and the junction held 9 bases outside the gene matches. Germline V CDR1 and CDR2: LNHDA, SQIVND (reference sequence). CDR3: CASSARQGNDEQFF. CDR3 nucleotides: TGTGCCAGTAGTGCCCGACAGGGAAACGATGAGCAGTTCTTC.

The chain combines TRBV29-1 with TRBJ2-1, with TRBD1 matching over 10 bases. The CDR3 covers 15 residues. Per germline, CDR1 SQVTM and CDR2 ANQGSEA. V was pared by 5 bases and J by 10 bases, with 14 bases of the junction left unmatched. The chain's CDR3 is CSVFLGQGSRGEQFF. The CDR3 DNA follows: TGCAGCGTTTTTTTGGGACAGGGGAGCCGGGGGGAGCAGTTCTTC.

CDR3: CASSLGASGGDTQYF. The DNA of the CDR3 is TGTGCCAGCAGCCTCGGGGCTAGCGGGGGTGATACGCAGTATTTT. The rearrangement uses TRBV5-4 and TRBJ2-3, with 10 bases aligning to TRBD2. V gave up 4 bases and J gave up 6 bases; unmatched junction bases: 8. The CDR3 spans 15 residues. The germline V gene encodes CDR1 SGHNT and CDR2 YYREEE (reference sequence). Variable domain in full (rest from reference TRBV5-4 and TRBJ2-3): ETGVTQSPTHLIKTRGQQVTLRCSSQSGHNTVSWYQQALGQGPQFIFQYYREEENGRGNFPPRFSGLQFPNYSSELNVNALELDDSALYLCASSLGASGGDTQYFGPGTRLTVL.

The genes are TRBV5-1 and TRBJ1-4; D is unresolved. Germline loops: CDR1 SGHRS, CDR2 YFSETQ. Trimming removed 8 bases from V and 6 bases from J, with 14 bases in between. The CDR3 spans 13 residues. In DNA, the CDR3 is TGCGCCAGTCGACGGGGAGAGGATGAAAAACTGTTTTTT. Protein product: CASRRGEDEKLFF.

The chain is built from TRBV5-6 and TRBJ2-1; 11 bases align to TRBD2. V shed 0 bases, J shed 7 bases, and the junction held 9 bases outside the gene matches. Germline V gene sequence: CDR1 SGHDT, CDR2 YYEEEE. The CDR3 consists of 17 residues. The CDR3 here is CASSLDALAGEVNEQFF. In DNA form, the CDR3 reads TGTGCCAGCAGCTTGGACGCACTAGCGGGAGAGGTAAATGAGCAGTTCTTC.